This TCR beta chain was captured in a study of OX40 agonist ivuxolimab in advanced cancers. Study information: Three individuals attained partial responses, comprising one hepatocellular carcinoma case and two cutaneous melanoma cases.

Only in-frame clones appear in the TCRdb table, and some are missing; sequencing was by immunoSEQ multiplex PCR. The sample gives more than 45,000 clones, over 80% of which show up once; approximately 3.1% is in the top ten. Germline-derived CDR1 and CDR2 are ENHRY and SYGVKD. V was trimmed by 7 bases and J by 0 bases, leaving 10 bases between them. This CDR3 is 14 amino acids long. Patients were ruled out by autoimmune disease history or systemic immunosuppression. The TCR was taken from an adult with an advanced solid tumor such as melanoma, head and neck, liver or kidney cancer. The specimen comprised CD4+ or CD8+ T cells sorted from blood, sampled in a trial of the OX40 agonist ivuxolimab. The gene calls are TRBV10-3 and TRBJ2-1, with D perhaps matching TRBD1 (5 bases). CDR3: CAIKGIFSYNEQFF. As DNA, the CDR3 is TGTGCCATCAAGGGGATATTCTCCTACAATGAGCAGTTCTTC.